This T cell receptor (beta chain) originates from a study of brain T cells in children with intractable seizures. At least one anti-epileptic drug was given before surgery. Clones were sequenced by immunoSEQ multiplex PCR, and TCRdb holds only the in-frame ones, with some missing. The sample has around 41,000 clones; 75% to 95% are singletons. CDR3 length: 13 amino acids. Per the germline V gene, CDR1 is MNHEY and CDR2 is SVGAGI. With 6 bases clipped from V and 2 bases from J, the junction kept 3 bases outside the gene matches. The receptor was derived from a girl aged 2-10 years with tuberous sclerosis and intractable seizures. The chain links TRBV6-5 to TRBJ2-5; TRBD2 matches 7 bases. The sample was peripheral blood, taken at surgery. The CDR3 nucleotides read TGTGCCAGCAGCCGGGGGGAGCAAGAGACCCAGTACTTC. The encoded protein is CASSRGEQETQYF.